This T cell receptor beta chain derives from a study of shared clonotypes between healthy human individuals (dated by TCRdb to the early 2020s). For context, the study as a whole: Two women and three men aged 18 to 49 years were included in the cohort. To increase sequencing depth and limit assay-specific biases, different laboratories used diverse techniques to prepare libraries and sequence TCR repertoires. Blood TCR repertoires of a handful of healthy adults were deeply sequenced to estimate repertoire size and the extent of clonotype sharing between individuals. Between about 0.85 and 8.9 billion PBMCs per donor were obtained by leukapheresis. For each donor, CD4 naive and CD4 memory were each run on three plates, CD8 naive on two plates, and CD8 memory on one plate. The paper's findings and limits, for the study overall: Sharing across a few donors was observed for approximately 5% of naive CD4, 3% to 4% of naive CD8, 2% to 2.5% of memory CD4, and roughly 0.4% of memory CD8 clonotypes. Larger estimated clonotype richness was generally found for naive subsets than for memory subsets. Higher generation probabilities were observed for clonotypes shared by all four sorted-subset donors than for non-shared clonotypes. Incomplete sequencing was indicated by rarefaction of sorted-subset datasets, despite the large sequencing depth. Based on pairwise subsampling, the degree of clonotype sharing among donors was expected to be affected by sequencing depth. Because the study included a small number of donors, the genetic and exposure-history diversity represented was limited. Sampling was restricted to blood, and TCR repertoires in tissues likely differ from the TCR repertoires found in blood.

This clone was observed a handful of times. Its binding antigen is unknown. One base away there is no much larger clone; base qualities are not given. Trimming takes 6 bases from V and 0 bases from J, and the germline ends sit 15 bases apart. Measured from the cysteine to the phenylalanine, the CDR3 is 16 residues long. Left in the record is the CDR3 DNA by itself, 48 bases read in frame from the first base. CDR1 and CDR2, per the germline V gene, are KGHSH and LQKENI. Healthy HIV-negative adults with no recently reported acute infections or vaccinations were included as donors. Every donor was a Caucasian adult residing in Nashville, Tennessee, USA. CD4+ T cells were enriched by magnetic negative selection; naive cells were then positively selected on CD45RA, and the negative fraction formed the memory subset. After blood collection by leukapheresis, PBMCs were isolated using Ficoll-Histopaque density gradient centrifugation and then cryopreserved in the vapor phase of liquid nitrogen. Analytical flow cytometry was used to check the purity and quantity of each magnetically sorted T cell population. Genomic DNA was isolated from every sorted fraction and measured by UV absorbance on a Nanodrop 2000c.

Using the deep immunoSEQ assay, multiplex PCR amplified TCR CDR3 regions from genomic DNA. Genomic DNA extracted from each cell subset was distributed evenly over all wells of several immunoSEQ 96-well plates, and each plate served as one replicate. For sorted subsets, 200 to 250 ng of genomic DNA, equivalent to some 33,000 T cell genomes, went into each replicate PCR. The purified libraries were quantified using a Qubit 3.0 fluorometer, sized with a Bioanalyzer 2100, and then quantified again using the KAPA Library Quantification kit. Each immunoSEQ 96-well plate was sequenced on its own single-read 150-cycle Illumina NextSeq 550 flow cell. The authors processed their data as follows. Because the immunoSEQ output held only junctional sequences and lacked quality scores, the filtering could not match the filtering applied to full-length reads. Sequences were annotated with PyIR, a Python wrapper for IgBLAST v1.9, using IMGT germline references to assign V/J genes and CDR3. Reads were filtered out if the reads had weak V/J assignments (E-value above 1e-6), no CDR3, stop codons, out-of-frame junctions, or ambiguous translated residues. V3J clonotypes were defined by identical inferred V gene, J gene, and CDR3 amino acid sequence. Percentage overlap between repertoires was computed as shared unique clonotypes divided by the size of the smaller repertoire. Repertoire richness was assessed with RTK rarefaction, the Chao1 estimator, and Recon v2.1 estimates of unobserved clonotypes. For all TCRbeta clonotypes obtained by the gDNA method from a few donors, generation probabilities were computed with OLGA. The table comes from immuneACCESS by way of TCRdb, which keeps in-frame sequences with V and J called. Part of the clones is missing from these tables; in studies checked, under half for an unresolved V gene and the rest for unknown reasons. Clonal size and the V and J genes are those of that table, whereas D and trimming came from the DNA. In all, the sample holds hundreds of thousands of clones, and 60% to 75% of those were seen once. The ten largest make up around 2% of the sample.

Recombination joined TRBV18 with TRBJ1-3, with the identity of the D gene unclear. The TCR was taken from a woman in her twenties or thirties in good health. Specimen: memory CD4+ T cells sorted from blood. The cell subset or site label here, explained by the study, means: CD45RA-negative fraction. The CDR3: CASSYTGAYSGNTIYF. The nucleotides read TGTGCCAGCTCTTACACCGGCGCTTACTCTGGAAACACCATATATTTT.